These 14 T cell receptor beta chains were sequenced from one sample in a study of shared clonotypes between healthy human individuals. CD45RO negativity and positive selection for CCR7 defined naive CD8 cells, a population that excluded terminally differentiated effector memory CD45RA+ cells. Profiled with immunoSEQ multiplex PCR; TCRdb holds only in-frame clones, not every one. The sample includes about 820,000 clones, 92% seen only once; the top ten take 20% to 30%. Sequenced sample: naive CD8+ T cells sorted from blood. These receptor sequences come from a man aged 25-40 years in good health.

The chain joins TRBV6-4 to TRBJ2-1, with TRBD2 matching over 11 bases. V was pared by 6 bases and J by 8 bases, with 18 bases of the junction left unmatched. CDR3 length: 18 amino acids. In germline, CDR1 is MRHNA, CDR2 SNTAGT. CDR3 DNA sequence: TGTGCCAGCAGCCCCGGGACTAGCGGCCCTACCCCACACGATGAGCAGTTCTTC. Its translation: CASSPGTSGPTPHDEQFF.

V is TRBV5-6 and J is TRBJ2-7; 14 positions agree with TRBD2. The germline V gene encodes CDR1 SGHDT and CDR2 YYEEEE. The ends lost 0 bases at V and 2 bases at J; junction bases unmatched: 7. The CDR3 has 18 amino acids. The DNA for the CDR3 is TGTGCCAGCAGCTTGGAAGGGACTAGCGGGAGTTTGCCCTACGAGCAGTACTTC. Protein sequence: CASSLEGTSGSLPYEQYF. The full variable domain, rest sourced from reference TRBV5-6 and TRBJ2-7, is DAGVTQSPTHLIKTRGQQVTLRCSPKSGHDTVSWYQQALGQGPQFIFQYYEEEERQRGNFPDRFSGHQFPNYSSELNVNALLLGDSALYLCASSLEGTSGSLPYEQYFGPGTRLTVT.

The CDR3 is CASSLVEGNTGELFF. CDR3 DNA sequence: TGCGCCAGCAGCTTGGTTGAGGGGAACACCGGGGAGCTGTTTTTT. This chain uses TRBV5-1 with TRBJ2-2; maybe TRBD2 (5 bases). The germline V gene encodes CDR1 SGHRS and CDR2 YFSETQ. Trimming left V 0 bases short and J 1 base short, with 7 bases between. This CDR3 comprises 15 residues.

This clone was observed once. This sample also contains other DNA sequences that code for the same CDR3. This rearrangement joins TRBV29-1 to TRBJ2-2; 8 bases map to TRBD1. Germline CDR1 is SQVTM and CDR2 is ANQGSEA. The CDR3 covers 12 residues. The V segment lost 6 bases and the J segment 3 bases; nucleotides outside the gene matches: 0. CDR3 sequence reads: CSVGQDTGELFF. DNA of the CDR3: TGCAGCGTGGGACAGGACACCGGGGAGCTGTTTTTT.

The chain couples TRBV4-2 to TRBJ2-2; D gene ambiguous. Looked up from germline, CDR1 is LGHNA and CDR2 is YNFKEQ. The ends were cut back, 0 bases at V and 4 bases at J, with 15 bases in the middle. The CDR3 runs to 17 residues. CDR3 amino acids: CASSQDGVGRLTGELFF. The CDR3 bases are TGTGCCAGCAGCCAAGATGGGGTGGGTCGACTCACCGGGGAGCTGTTTTTT.

V usage is TRBV13 and J usage is TRBJ1-4, with D unresolved. Germline assignment: CDR1 PRHDT and CDR2 FYEKMQ (reference sequence). Trimming pared 5 bases from V and 4 bases from J, leaving 11 bases between. This CDR3 contains 14 residues. DNA of the CDR3: TGTGCCAGCAGCCAAAGAGACTTTAATGAAAAACTGTTTTTT. The encoded protein is CASSQRDFNEKLFF.

V gene TRBV10-3 combines with J gene TRBJ2-5, with D maybe TRBD2 (5 bases). This CDR3 contains 16 residues. V shed 0 bases and J shed 5 bases, with 16 bases lying between them. Germline lookup yields CDR1 ENHRY and CDR2 SYGVKD. The CDR3 nucleotides read TGTGCCATCAGTGAGTCGAGGGCGGGCCTTGGGGAGACCCAGTACTTC. This sequence encodes CAISESRAGLGETQYF.

J is TRBJ1-4 and V is TRBV9, with a weak D call TRBD1 (6 bases). Trimming took off 4 bases at V and 8 bases at J, with 15 bases between the two ends. Germline V CDR1 and CDR2: SGDLS, YYNGEE. This CDR3 comprises 14 residues. The CDR3 is CASSPTGGGEKLFF. CDR3 bases: TGTGCCAGCAGCCCTACGGGGGGCGGCGAAAAACTGTTTTTT.

The chain links TRBV6-4 to TRBJ2-1; the D gene is possibly TRBD1 (5 bases). There are 15 residues in the CDR3. Germline V CDR1 and CDR2: MRHNA, SNTAGT. Trimming stripped 2 bases from V and 8 bases from J, with 16 bases between. CDR3 in amino acids: CASSDEDKFPHEQFF. The CDR3 bases are TGTGCCAGCAGTGACGAGGACAAATTCCCCCATGAGCAGTTCTTC.

The CDR3 DNA is TGTGCCAGCAGCCCTAGCGGAAACAATGAGCAGTTCTTC. Its protein product is CASSPSGNNEQFF. The chain employs TRBV7-7 and TRBJ2-1; 7 bases map to TRBD2. CDR3 size: 13 residues. The V gene's germline CDR1 is SSHAT and CDR2 FNYEAQ (reference sequence). The ends lost 5 bases at V and 5 bases at J; junction bases unmatched: 3.

Turning to this clone: This same CDR3 is encoded by further DNA sequences in the sample. V usage is TRBV19 and J usage is TRBJ2-1; 13 nucleotides line up with TRBD2. J lost 6 bases, V lost 7 bases, and 3 bases had no gene match. This CDR3 is built from 14 residues. The V gene's germline CDR1 is LNHDA and CDR2 SQIVND (reference sequence). CDR3 DNA: TGTGCCAGTACAGGACTAGCGGGAGTCAATGAGCAGTTCTTC. This gives the protein CASTGLAGVNEQFF.

The rearrangement uses TRBV28 and TRBJ2-2; a possible D gene is TRBD1 (5 bases). Germline V gene sequence: CDR1 MDHEN, CDR2 SYDVKM. This CDR3 has 15 amino acids. V gave up 3 bases and J gave up 2 bases, with 10 bases separating them. CDR3: CASSFLRGNTGELFF. The CDR3 bases are TGTGCCAGCAGTTTCCTAAGGGGCAACACCGGGGAGCTGTTTTTT.

This sequence joins TRBV28 and TRBJ2-7, with D hard to call. There are 14 residues in the CDR3. In germline, CDR1 is MDHEN, CDR2 SYDVKM. Trimming removed 2 bases at V and 2 bases at J, with 10 bases between. As DNA, the CDR3 is TGTGCCAGCAGTTTACGGAACTCCCCCTACGAGCAGTACTTC. Protein product: CASSLRNSPYEQYF. The full variable domain, completed using reference TRBV28 and TRBJ2-7, is DVKVTQSSRYLVKRTGEKVFLECVQDMDHENMFWYRQDPGLGLRLIYFSYDVKMKEKGDIPEGYSVSREKKERFSLILESASTNQTSMYLCASSLRNSPYEQYFGPGTRLTVT.

The gene calls are TRBV4-1 and TRBJ2-7; a possible D gene is TRBD2 (5 bases). Looked up from germline, CDR1 is MGHRA and CDR2 is YSYEKL. This CDR3 comprises 13 residues. Trimming pared 0 bases from V and 5 bases from J, leaving 8 bases between. CDR3 sequence: CASSQDYGDEQYF. Written as DNA, the CDR3 is TGCGCCAGCAGCCAAGATTACGGGGACGAGCAGTACTTC.